This T cell receptor (beta chain) comes out of a study of CD8 T cells in ankylosing spondylitis. Using its own MiXCR run on the 5' RACE reads, TCRdb lists one record per CDR3 protein. In the table there are around 220,000 distinct CDR3 sequences, about 11% of which are singletons. Germline CDR1 is SGHKS and CDR2 is YYEKEE (reference sequence). The trim removed 0 bases at V and 6 bases at J, leaving 8 bases unmatched. This CDR3 spans 16 amino acids. The genes are TRBV5-5 and TRBJ1-2; 10 bases match TRBD1. The origin of this receptor is a male donor with ankylosing spondylitis or in good health (not recorded which). Sequencing was done on a sample of blood, either unsorted or a sorted T cell fraction (not recorded which). CDR3 region: CASSLADRGRDNGYTF. Here the CDR3 DNA reads TGTGCCAGCAGCTTGGCCGACAGGGGGCGTGATAATGGCTACACCTTC.